The clone carrying this TCR beta chain appeared once. These data come from a study of cytomegalovirus exposure and HLA in healthy donors. Germline loops: CDR1 LGHNT, CDR2 FRNRAP. This CDR3 comprises 15 residues. Trimming took off 1 base at V and 3 bases at J, with 13 bases between the two ends. Vbeta (60) and Jbeta (13) primers were used in the PCR. Per the original data handling: Some 11 million of the roughly 80 million unique TCR beta chains counted in a later analysis were shared. TCRdb's table, derived via immunoSEQ multiplex PCR, lists solely in-frame clones and lacks some. V, J and clone size derive from that table, while D and trimming were established from the DNA sequence. The table lists about 110,000 clones, approximately 79% of them singletons.

The rearrangement uses TRBV12-5 and TRBJ2-7; D not resolved. This sequence originates from a man between 25 and 39 years old in good health and CMV-seropositive. Sequenced sample: PBMCs. CDR3 bases: TGTGCTAGTGGTTTGGCAATGCGGCGAGGCTACGAGCAGTACTTC. Translation: CASGLAMRRGYEQYF.